This TCR beta chain was recorded in a study of CD8+ T cells in alopecia areata. On the study more broadly: Tofacitinib was taken orally by treated patients, and the dose was 5 to 10 mg twice daily. Study outcomes and limitations: A single nonresponder leaves the baseline CD8+ expansion link to response uncertain. Persistence of many expanded lesional clones was seen in scalp and blood during tofacitinib.

The V and J ends lost 6 bases and 0 bases respectively, with 9 bases between them. Germline assignment: CDR1 MNHEY and CDR2 SVGAGI. The CDR3 runs to 15 residues. The treatment is: oral pan-JAK inhibitor, 5-10 mg twice daily. Collected material from alopecia areata patients comprised lesional scalp punch biopsies and peripheral blood. Extracted RNA was reverse transcribed into cDNA, the sequencing template. Measured with immunoSEQ multiplex PCR; TCRdb has only the in-frame clones, and not every one. The repertoire has roughly 110,000 clones, 56% of them found once; the top ten carry about 3.3%. Turning to this clone: Its antigen remains unknown.

This receptor was obtained from a human donor with alopecia areata. V usage is TRBV6-5 and J usage is TRBJ2-6; D not resolved. Material: CD4+ T cells sorted from blood, obtained at week 24, from a patient treated with tofacitinib. CDR3 nucleotides: TGTGCCAGCAGCCGACACGGCTCTGGGGCCAACGTCCTGACTTTC. Translation gives CASSRHGSGANVLTF.